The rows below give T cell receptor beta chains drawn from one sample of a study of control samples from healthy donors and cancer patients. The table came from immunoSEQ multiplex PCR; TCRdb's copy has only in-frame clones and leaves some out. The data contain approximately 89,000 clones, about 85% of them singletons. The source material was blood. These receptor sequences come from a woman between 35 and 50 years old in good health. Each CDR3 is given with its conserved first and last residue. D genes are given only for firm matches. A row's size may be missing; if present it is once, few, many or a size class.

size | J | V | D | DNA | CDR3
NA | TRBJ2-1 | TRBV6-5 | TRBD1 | TGTGCCAGCAGTTCACCCGTGGGGACAGCGGCTGAGCAGTTCTTC | CASSSPVGTAAEQFF
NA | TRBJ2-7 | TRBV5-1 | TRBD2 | TGCGCCAGCAGCCCCTCTAGCGGGGTCTACGAGCAGTACTTC | CASSPSSGVYEQYF
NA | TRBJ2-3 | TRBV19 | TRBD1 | TGTGCCAGTAGTTCCCAGGGACAGGGAGCGGATACGCAGTATTTT | CASSSQGQGADTQYF
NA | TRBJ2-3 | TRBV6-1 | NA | TGTGCCAGCAGTGAATTCCGAGGATCCACAGATACGCAGTATTTT | CASSEFRGSTDTQYF
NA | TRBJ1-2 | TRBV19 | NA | TGTGCCAGTACCTCAGGGCAGCTCTATGGCTACACCTTC | CASTSGQLYGYTF
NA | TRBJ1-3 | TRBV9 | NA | TGTGCCAGCAGCGTAGAAAGGGCATACTCTGGAAACACCATATATTTT | CASSVERAYSGNTIYF
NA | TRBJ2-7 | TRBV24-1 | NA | TGTGCCACCAGTGACCCACGGGACGGCTCCTACGAGCAGTACTTC | CATSDPRDGSYEQYF
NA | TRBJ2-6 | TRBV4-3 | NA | TGCGCCAGCAGCCAAGGGGCTTACTCTGGGGCCAACGTCCTGACTTTC | CASSQGAYSGANVLTF
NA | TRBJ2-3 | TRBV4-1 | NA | TGCGCCAGCAGCCAAGAGGACCCGTGGGCAGATACGCAGTATTTT | CASSQEDPWADTQYF
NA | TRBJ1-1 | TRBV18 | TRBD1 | TGTGCCAGCCGGGACAGCAAGAACACTGAAGCTTTCTTT | CASRDSKNTEAFF
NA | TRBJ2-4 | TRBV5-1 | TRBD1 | TGCGCCAGCAGCAAGGACAGGTTAGCCAAAAACATTCAGTACTTC | CASSKDRLAKNIQYF
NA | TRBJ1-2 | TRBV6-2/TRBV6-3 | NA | TGTGCCAGCAGTTACGGCGATTTCTCATACACCTTC | CASSYGDFSYTF
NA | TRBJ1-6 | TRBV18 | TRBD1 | TGTGCCAGCTCACAAAACAACAGGGGGAATTCACCCCTCCACTTT | CASSQNNRGNSPLHF
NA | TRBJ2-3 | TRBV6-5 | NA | TGTGCCAGCAGCTCAACAGGGTCAGATACGCAGTATTTT | CASSSTGSDTQYF
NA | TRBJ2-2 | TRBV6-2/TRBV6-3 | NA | TGTGCCAGCAGTCCACACGGGGGCTTAAGGACCGGGGAGCTGTTTTTT | CASSPHGGLRTGELFF
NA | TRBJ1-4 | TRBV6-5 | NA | TGTGCCAGCAGCTCCGGACACGTCAATGAAAAACTGTTTTTT | CASSSGHVNEKLFF
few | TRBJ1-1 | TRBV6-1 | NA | TGTGCCAGCAGTGAGACAGGAGAAAACACTGAAGCTTTCTTT | CASSETGENTEAFF
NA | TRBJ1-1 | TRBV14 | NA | TGTGCCAGCAGCCACGGCATGAACACTGAAGCTTTCTTT | CASSHGMNTEAFF
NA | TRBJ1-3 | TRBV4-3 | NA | TGCGCCAGCAGCCAAGAACCCCCCCCCGGGGTCTCTGGAAACACCATATATTTT | CASSQEPPPGVSGNTIYF
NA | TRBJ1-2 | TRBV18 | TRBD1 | TGTGCCAGCTCACCAGACAGGGCCTATGGCTACACCTTC | CASSPDRAYGYTF
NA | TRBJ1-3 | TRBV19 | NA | TGTGCCAGTAGTGGACAGCCTGGAAACACCATATATTTT | CASSGQPGNTIYF
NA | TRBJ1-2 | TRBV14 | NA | TGTGCCAGCAGCAAAGGTTCGGGGGCTCCAGTTAACTATGGCTACACCTTC | CASSKGSGAPVNYGYTF
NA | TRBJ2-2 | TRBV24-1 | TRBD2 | TGTGCCACCAGCCGGGACTATCAGTCCGGGGAGCTGTTTTTT | CATSRDYQSGELFF
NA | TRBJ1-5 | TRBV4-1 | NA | TGCGCCAGCAGCCAAGATAACAGTGGGGGGACCTTGGGGCCCCAGCATTTT | CASSQDNSGGTLGPQHF
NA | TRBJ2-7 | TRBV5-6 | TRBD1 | TGTGCCAGCAGCTCGGGACAGATGGGCTACGAGCAGTACTTC | CASSSGQMGYEQYF
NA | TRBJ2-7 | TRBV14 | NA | TGTGCCAGCAGCCAAGGGACCTGGCAGTACTTC | CASSQGTWQYF
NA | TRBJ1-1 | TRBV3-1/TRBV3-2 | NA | TGTGCCAGCAGCCAAGCCCCAGAAGGGACTGAAGCTTTCTTT | CASSQAPEGTEAFF
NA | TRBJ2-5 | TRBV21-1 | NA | TGTGCCAGCAGCGACAGGGGGCGCACGGAGACCCAGTACTTC | CASSDRGRTETQYF
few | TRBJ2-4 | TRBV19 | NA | TGTGCCAGTAGTATCTTGGGGATGGCCAAAAACATTCAGTACTTC | CASSILGMAKNIQYF
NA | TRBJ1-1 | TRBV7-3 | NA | TGTGCCAGCAGCTTAAACATGGGCACTGAAGCTTTCTTT | CASSLNMGTEAFF
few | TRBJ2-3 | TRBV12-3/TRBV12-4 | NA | TGTGCCAGCAGTTTCCGCCCAGATACGCAGTATTTT | CASSFRPDTQYF
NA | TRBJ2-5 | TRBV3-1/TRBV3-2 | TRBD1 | TGTGCCAGCAGACCGCCGGGACAGGGGGGCGAGACCCAGTACTTC | CASRPPGQGGETQYF
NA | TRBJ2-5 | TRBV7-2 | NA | TGTGCCAGCAGCTTCATGGGGGCTAGGGAGACCCAGTACTTC | CASSFMGARETQYF
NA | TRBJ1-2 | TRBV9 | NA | TGTGCCAGCAGCGTTGAGGCGACTCGTTCCTATGGCTACACCTTC | CASSVEATRSYGYTF
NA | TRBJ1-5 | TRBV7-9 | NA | TGTGCCAGCAGCTTAGGGGCAGGGCTCAATCAGCCCCAGCATTTT | CASSLGAGLNQPQHF
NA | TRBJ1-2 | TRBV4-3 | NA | TGCGCCAGCAGCCCCCAGGTCTCTGGGATCTATGGCTACACCTTC | CASSPQVSGIYGYTF
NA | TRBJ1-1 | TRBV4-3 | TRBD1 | TGCGCCAGCAGCCCTGCGGACAGGTCTCCTGAAGCTTTCTTT | CASSPADRSPEAFF
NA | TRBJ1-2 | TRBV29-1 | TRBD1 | TGCAGCGCCTTTAGGGCAGGGGGGGAGAATGGCTACACCTTC | CSAFRAGGENGYTF
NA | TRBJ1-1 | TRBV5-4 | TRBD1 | TGTGCCAGCAGCGTGGGACAGGGTGTCTCTGAAGCTTTCTTT | CASSVGQGVSEAFF
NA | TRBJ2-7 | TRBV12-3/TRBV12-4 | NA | TGTGCCAGCAGCCGGCAGTACGAGCAGTACTTC | CASSRQYEQYF
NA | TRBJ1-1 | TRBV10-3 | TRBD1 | TGTGCCATCAGCCGTACTCCGGGACAGGGAGGGAGCACTGAAGCTTTCTTT | CAISRTPGQGGSTEAFF
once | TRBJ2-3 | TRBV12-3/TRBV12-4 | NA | TGTGCCAGCAGTTTTTTCGGGGTAGATACGCAGTATTTT | CASSFFGVDTQYF
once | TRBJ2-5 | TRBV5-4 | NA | TGTGCCAGCAGCTTGGAGCATGGGGGGGAGACCCAGTACTTC | CASSLEHGGETQYF
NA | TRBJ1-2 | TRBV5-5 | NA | TGTGCCAGCAGCATACAGGGAGCTAACTATGGCTACACCTTC | CASSIQGANYGYTF
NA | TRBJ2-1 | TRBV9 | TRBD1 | TGTGCCAGCAGTGGGGACAGGGCCTCCTACAATGAGCAGTTCTTC | CASSGDRASYNEQFF
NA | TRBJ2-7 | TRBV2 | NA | TGTGCCAGCAGTTTTCTTCGGAACGAGCAGTACTTC | CASSFLRNEQYF
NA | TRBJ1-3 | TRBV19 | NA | TGTGCCAGTAGGCAGGGAGCCACTCACTCTGGAAACACCATATATTTT | CASRQGATHSGNTIYF
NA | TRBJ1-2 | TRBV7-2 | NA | TGTGCCAGCAGCGACACCGCCGGGGGCCAGGGCACCTTC | CASSDTAGGQGTF
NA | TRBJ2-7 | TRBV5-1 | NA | TGCGCCAGCAGCTTGGAAGGCTACGAGCAGTACTTC | CASSLEGYEQYF
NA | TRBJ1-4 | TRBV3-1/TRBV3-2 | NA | TGTGCCAGCAGCCAACAGACACTGACTAATGAAAAACTGTTTTTT | CASSQQTLTNEKLFF
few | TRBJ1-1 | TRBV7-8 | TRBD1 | TGTGCCAGCAGCCCAGGACAGGGTATAAACACTGAAGCTTTCTTT | CASSPGQGINTEAFF
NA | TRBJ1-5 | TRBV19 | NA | TGTGCCAGTAGTAGACAGGGCAATCAGCCCCAGCATTTT | CASSRQGNQPQHF
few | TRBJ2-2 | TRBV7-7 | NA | TGTGCCAGCACCACTGGACAGCGGAACACCGGGGAGCTGTTTTTT | CASTTGQRNTGELFF
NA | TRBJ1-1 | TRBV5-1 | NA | TGCGCCAGCAGCTTGGAACAGGTGGGAGGTGAAGCTTTCTTT | CASSLEQVGGEAFF
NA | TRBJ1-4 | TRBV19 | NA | TGTGCCAGTAGTACCCCAGGGCCCCCTCCGGAAAAACTGTTTTTT | CASSTPGPPPEKLFF
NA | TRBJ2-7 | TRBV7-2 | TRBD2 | TGTGCCAGCAGCTTAGCGGCTAGCGGGGGCGCCGGAGGATACGAGCAGTACTTC | CASSLAASGGAGGYEQYF
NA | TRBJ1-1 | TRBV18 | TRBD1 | TGTGCCAGCTCACCACAGGGGGCATCGAACACTGAAGCTTTCTTT | CASSPQGASNTEAFF
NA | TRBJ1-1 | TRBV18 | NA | TGTGCCAGCTCACCCAACACTAACACTGAAGCTTTCTTT | CASSPNTNTEAFF
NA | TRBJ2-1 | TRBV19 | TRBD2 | TGTGCCAGTAGTATATCGGGACTAGTTTCCTATGAGCAGTTCTTC | CASSISGLVSYEQFF